This T cell receptor (beta chain) comes out of a study of T cell responses to AZD1222 COVID-19 vaccine. About the study: Samples with a second dose at about 4 or about 12 weeks were pooled together. The study, taken as a whole, reports: At baseline, seropositivity was found in only six or seven AZD1222 recipients. Possibly, clonal diversity was underestimated; donors were largely white British and included more females. Sampling that yielded the repertoires occurred only after the peak T cell response.

The CDR3 has 14 amino acids. Unmatched junction bases numbered 9, after V lost 5 bases and J lost 7 bases. CDR1 is SGHNT, CDR2 YYREEE, per germline (reference sequence). This table comes from immunoSEQ multiplex PCR, and its TCRdb copy is limited to in-frame clones, with some not included. The data contain some 91,000 clones, about 89% of them singletons. Note on this clone: Its antigen is not identified.

The sequencing here drew on peripheral blood, taken on day 0 of AZD1222 vaccination. The gene calls are TRBV5-4 and TRBJ1-1; 9 positions match TRBD1. The receptor was derived from an adult in good health. The CDR3 sequence: CASRTGTGSLEAFF. CDR3 bases: TGTGCCAGCAGAACCGGGACAGGGTCTCTTGAAGCTTTCTTT.